The rows below give T cell receptor beta chains drawn from one sample of a study of cytomegalovirus exposure and HLA in healthy donors. Produced via immunoSEQ multiplex PCR; TCRdb's table is partial and in-frame only. The profile shows approximately 84,000 clones, 70% to 85% of them singletons. Sequencing input: PBMCs. The receptors here all came from a man between 40 and 49 years old in good health and CMV-seropositive. The CDR3 runs from the conserved cysteine through the conserved F or W. A D gene is named only where the DNA matches it firmly. For some rows the clone size is stated as once, few or many, or as a class when expanded; others skip it.

v_call	clone_size	j_call	d_call	cdr3_aa	cdr3_nt
TRBV11-2	-	TRBJ1-1	-	CASSLVGRENTEAFF	TGTGCCAGCAGCTTAGTTGGCAGGGAGAACACTGAAGCTTTCTTT
TRBV11-2	-	TRBJ1-2	-	CASHWAPGLANYGYTF	TGTGCCAGTCATTGGGCCCCGGGACTGGCTAACTATGGCTACACCTTC
TRBV30	once	TRBJ1-1	-	CAWTQDYPEAFF	TGTGCCTGGACCCAGGACTACCCTGAGGCTTTCTTT
TRBV9	-	TRBJ2-5	TRBD1	CASNKGSGQQETQYF	TGTGCCAGCAATAAAGGCTCGGGACAGCAAGAGACCCAGTACTTC
TRBV10-1	-	TRBJ2-3	TRBD2	CASSEASGGIPDTQYF	TGCGCCAGCAGTGAGGCTAGCGGGGGTATCCCAGATACGCAGTATTTT
TRBV15	-	TRBJ1-2	TRBD1	CATSPMGQSPYGYTF	TGTGCCACCAGCCCCATGGGACAGAGCCCCTATGGCTACACCTTC
TRBV2	-	TRBJ2-7	TRBD1	CASLRDRGSDEQYF	TGTGCCAGCCTCCGGGACAGGGGGTCTGACGAGCAGTACTTC
TRBV14	-	TRBJ1-2	-	CASSQDGLLYGYTF	TGTGCCAGCAGCCAAGACGGACTTCTCTATGGCTACACCTTC
TRBV15	few	TRBJ1-4	-	CATSRGGEGEKLFF	TGTGCCACCAGCAGAGGTGGGGAGGGCGAAAAACTGTTTTTT
TRBV10-1	few	TRBJ1-3	-	CASRPGSGNTIYF	TGCGCCAGCAGACCGGGCTCTGGAAACACCATATATTTT
TRBV7-6	-	TRBJ2-7	-	CASSSGSGEQYF	TGTGCCAGCAGCTCCGGATCGGGCGAGCAGTACTTC
TRBV27	few	TRBJ2-1	TRBD2	CASRLNPGGLALYNEQFF	TGTGCCAGCAGGCTCAACCCGGGAGGGCTAGCCCTTTACAATGAGCAGTTCTTC
TRBV10-3	-	TRBJ2-7	-	CAISERQGDNEQYF	TGTGCCATCAGTGAAAGGCAGGGTGACAACGAGCAGTACTTC
TRBV4-1	-	TRBJ1-1	-	CASSQEWAQEFYTEAFF	TGCGCCAGCAGCCAAGAATGGGCCCAGGAATTCTACACTGAAGCTTTCTTT
TRBV5-6	-	TRBJ1-5	TRBD1	CASSMGTGWGDQPQHF	TGTGCCAGCAGCATGGGGACAGGGTGGGGAGATCAGCCCCAGCATTTT
TRBV27	-	TRBJ1-5	-	CASSFMVRQPQHF	TGTGCCAGCAGTTTCATGGTTCGGCAGCCCCAGCATTTT
TRBV2	-	TRBJ2-7	TRBD2	CASKEAGGEQYF	TGTGCCAGCAAGGAGGCGGGGGGCGAGCAGTACTTC
TRBV7-2	-	TRBJ2-3	TRBD2	CASSLEGPSGGLSTDTQYF	TGTGCCAGCAGCTTAGAAGGTCCTAGCGGGGGACTGAGCACAGATACGCAGTATTTT
TRBV5-1	-	TRBJ1-5	-	CASRPDSFDQPQHF	TGCGCCAGCAGACCGGACAGTTTCGATCAGCCCCAGCATTTT
TRBV5-4	-	TRBJ2-5	TRBD2	CASSQPGTSGEKAQYF	TGTGCCAGCAGCCAACCCGGGACTAGCGGAGAGAAGGCCCAGTACTTC
TRBV2	few	TRBJ1-1	TRBD1	CASYRGRDTEAFF	TGTGCCAGCTACAGGGGGCGGGACACTGAAGCTTTCTTT
TRBV6-5	few	TRBJ1-3	-	CASIGGNGNTIYF	TGTGCCAGCATCGGGGGAAACGGAAACACCATATATTTT
TRBV6-6	-	TRBJ1-5	TRBD1	CASSPGQGAQPQHF	TGTGCCAGCAGCCCGGGACAGGGGGCTCAGCCCCAGCATTTT
TRBV11-2	-	TRBJ1-2	-	CASSSRGGPRRETNYGYTF	TGTGCCAGCAGCTCACGGGGGGGACCCAGGAGGGAAACTAACTATGGCTACACCTTC
TRBV6-1	-	TRBJ1-1	-	CASRKAGSRTEAFF	TGTGCCAGCAGGAAAGCGGGTAGTCGCACTGAAGCTTTCTTT
TRBV7-6	few	TRBJ2-1	-	CASSLYSDEQFF	TGTGCCAGCAGCTTATATAGTGATGAGCAGTTCTTC
TRBV7-3	-	TRBJ2-5	TRBD2	CASSLNAGGGETQYF	TGTGCCAGCAGCTTAAACGCGGGAGGGGGAGAGACCCAGTACTTC
TRBV5-4	-	TRBJ2-2	TRBD2	CASSPGLAQETGELFF	TGTGCCAGCAGCCCCGGACTAGCGCAAGAGACCGGGGAGCTGTTTTTT
TRBV27	-	TRBJ1-5	-	CASSPYRGSYQPQHF	TGTGCCAGCAGTCCGTATAGGGGCTCCTATCAGCCCCAGCATTTT
TRBV4-2	-	TRBJ2-1	-	CASSQDGGPNEQFF	TGTGCCAGCAGCCAAGACGGGGGGCCGAATGAGCAGTTCTTC
TRBV7-2	-	TRBJ2-3	-	CASSPYTDTQYF	TGTGCCAGCAGCCCTTACACAGATACGCAGTATTTT
TRBV12-2	few	TRBJ2-7	-	CASRLVETSGRAGDDRYF	TGTGCAAGTCGCTTAGTAGAGACTAGCGGGAGGGCCGGGGACGACAGGTACTTC
TRBV13	-	TRBJ2-1	-	CASSRTYNEQFF	TGTGCCAGCTCGAGGACCTACAATGAGCAGTTCTTC